Presented here are 10 T cell receptor beta chains from one specimen sequenced in a study of vaccination and CD4 T cells after COVID-19. Documented treatment: roughly 10-day PBMC culture with coronavirus spike peptide pools or control peptides (ViraFEST assay). Cultured CD4+ T cell DNA underwent sequencing with the Oncomine TCR Beta short-read assay. TCRdb redid the calling of the PCR reads with MiXCR, one entry per CDR3 protein. The data show about 21,000 distinct CDR3 sequences, approximately 40% seen once. These receptors' targets are unknown. Material: CD4+ T cells from blood, cultured in vitro, obtained before SARS-CoV-2 vaccination. These receptor sequences come from a human donor who had recovered from COVID-19.

The CDR3 region is CSARGTGGLWEKLFF. CDR3 nucleotides: TGCAGTGCTAGAGGGACAGGGGGTTTATGGGAAAAACTGTTTTTT. The rearrangement links TRBV20-1 to TRBJ1-4, with 10 bases lining up with TRBD1. In germline, CDR1 is DFQATT, CDR2 SNEGSKA (reference sequence). The CDR3 is made up of 15 amino acids. Trimming cost V 1 base and J 8 bases; bases outside gene matches: 7.

The chain links TRBV20-1 to TRBJ1-5; the D gene is possibly TRBD1 (5 bases). With 4 bases removed from V and 6 bases from J, the gap between germline ends came to 16 bases. Germline V gene data show CDR1 as DFQATT and CDR2 as SNEGSKA (reference sequence). The CDR3 sequence is 14 residues long. CDR3: CSATRVLGGQPQHF. The CDR3, as DNA: TGCAGTGCTACCCGGGTTCTTGGGGGTCAGCCCCAGCATTTT.

Here the CDR3 DNA reads TGCAGTGCTAGTATCAGGACAGGACTCGATAGCAATCAGCCCCAGCATTTT. Translated: CSASIRTGLDSNQPQHF. V is TRBV20-1 and J is TRBJ1-5; 7 nucleotides line up with TRBD1. This CDR3 has 17 amino acids. The V and J ends lost 3 bases and 0 bases, in that order; junction bases with no gene match: 11. CDR1 DFQATT and CDR2 SNEGSKA come from the germline V gene (reference sequence).

The chain links TRBV20-1 to TRBJ2-7, with 10 bases aligning to TRBD2. The CDR3 length is 13 residues. Germline assignment: CDR1 DFQATT and CDR2 SNEGSKA (reference sequence). Germline trimming cut 2 bases from V and 5 bases from J; bases unmatched to any gene: 3. The CDR3 reads CSARLAGVNEQYF. The CDR3 DNA sequence: TGCAGTGCTAGACTAGCGGGGGTCAACGAGCAGTACTTC.

The sample holds one count of this clonotype. The rearrangement joins TRBV12-3 or TRBV12-4 to TRBJ2-2; no definite D call. Trimming shortened V by 5 bases and J by 3 bases, and 13 bases separated the two germline ends. The CDR3 spans 15 residues. The CDR3: CASSDNRRDTGELFF. CDR3 nucleotides: TGTGCCAGCAGTGATAATAGGCGCGACACCGGGGAGCTGTTTTTT.

The chain uses TRBV27 and TRBJ1-1; 8 bases agree with TRBD1. This CDR3 has 15 amino acids. J gave up 5 bases and V 3 bases, and 8 bases lay outside the gene matches. CDR1 is MNHEY and CDR2 is SMNVEV in the germline V gene (reference sequence). This chain's CDR3 is CASSFSDRVNTEAFF. The DNA for the CDR3 is TGTGCCAGCAGTTTTTCGGACAGGGTAAATACTGAAGCTTTCTTT.

In its sample, this clonotype was seen a few times. The CDR3 DNA reads TGCAGCGTACCGTGGGGGCGTGAGACCCAGTACTTC. It translates to CSVPWGRETQYF. V and J are TRBV29-1 and TRBJ2-5; a possible D gene is TRBD1 (6 bases). Trimming cost V 6 bases and J 5 bases, with 13 bases left between them. CDR3 length equals 12 residues. Germline V gives CDR1 SQVTM, CDR2 ANQGSEA.

The chain has TRBV6-1 and TRBJ1-2; 7 bases align to TRBD1. Germline trimming cut 5 bases from V and 2 bases from J; bases unmatched to any gene: 8. The CDR3 has 15 amino acids. From germline, CDR1 is MNHNS and CDR2 SASEGT. The CDR3 coding sequence is TGTGCCAGCAGTCTCGACAGGGCCCCCAACTATGGCTACACCTTC. Its protein is CASSLDRAPNYGYTF.

The rearrangement uses TRBV6-2 or TRBV6-3 and TRBJ1-4; D call uncertain. The CDR3 is 14 amino acids. Germline values: CDR1 MNHEY, CDR2 SVGEGT. Trimming took off 5 bases at V and 8 bases at J, with 15 bases between the two ends. The CDR3 loop is CASSRDGHTEKLFF. The DNA of the CDR3 is TGTGCCAGCAGTCGAGACGGTCACACAGAAAAACTGTTTTTT.

V and J are TRBV7-2 and TRBJ2-2, with 9 nucleotides matching TRBD1. The CDR3 extends over 16 amino acids. Germline-derived CDR1 and CDR2 are SGHTA and FQGNSA. With 1 base clipped from V and 3 bases from J, the junction kept 3 bases outside the gene matches. The DNA for the CDR3 is TGTGCCAGCAGCTTAGGGCGGACAGGGGACACCGGGGAGCTGTTTTTT. Translated, it gives CASSLGRTGDTGELFF.